This is a list of T cell receptor beta chains from one sample in a study of cytomegalovirus exposure and HLA in healthy donors. Repertoires were generated with immunoSEQ multiplex PCR, while TCRdb's copy carries only in-frame clones and drops some. The table records 170,000 or so clones, around 82% of them present only once. The sample taken for sequencing was PBMCs. The receptors were sampled from a woman aged 18-29 years in good health and CMV-seropositive. Both conserved end residues are part of each CDR3. The order of the fields is CDR3 protein, CDR3 DNA, clone size, J gene, D gene, V gene, CDR3 length. A D gene is named only where the DNA matches it firmly. Some rows mark clone size as missing; the rest say once, few, many or name a class of expanded clone.

CASRYDRALNTGELFF,TGCGCCAGCAGATACGACAGGGCCTTGAACACCGGGGAGCTGTTTTTT,NA,TRBJ2-2,TRBD1,TRBV5-1,16
CASSVEDRLGELFF,TGTGCCAGCAGCGTAGAGGACAGGCTCGGGGAGCTGTTTTTT,NA,TRBJ2-2,TRBD1,TRBV9,14
CASSQGPGQNTEAFF,TGTGCCAGCAGCCAAGGCCCGGGACAGAACACTGAAGCTTTCTTT,NA,TRBJ1-1,NA,TRBV4-2,15
CASSAGGAGGTDTQYF,TGTGCCAGCAGCGCGGGGGGGGCAGGCGGCACAGATACGCAGTATTTT,once,TRBJ2-3,TRBD2,TRBV9,16
CASSHPPRGRDTQYF,TGCGCCAGCAGCCACCCCCCGCGGGGGCGAGATACGCAGTATTTT,NA,TRBJ2-3,NA,TRBV4-1,15
CASNPGGSSSPLHF,TGTGCCAGCAATCCAGGGGGCTCGAGTTCACCCCTCCACTTT,few,TRBJ1-6,TRBD1,TRBV2,14
CASSLGRTENSPLHF,TGTGCCAGCAGTTTAGGCAGGACAGAAAATTCACCCCTCCACTTT,NA,TRBJ1-6,NA,TRBV28,15
CATSRPPGRGNPGAFF,TGTGCCACCAGCAGACCCCCGGGGAGGGGGAACCCTGGGGCTTTCTTT,NA,TRBJ1-1,NA,TRBV15,16
CASSYTLGGYTF,TGTGCCAGCAGTTACACCTTGGGCGGCTACACCTTC,few,TRBJ1-2,NA,TRBV6-5,12
CASSTGQGSHGYTF,TGTGCCAGCAGCACAGGACAGGGTAGCCATGGCTACACCTTC,NA,TRBJ1-2,TRBD1,TRBV9,14
CASTSPPGQPQHF,TGTGCCAGCACGAGCCCTCCGGGGCAGCCCCAGCATTTT,NA,TRBJ1-5,NA,TRBV6-6,13
CASSIRSNYGYTF,TGTGCCAGTAGTATCCGGTCTAACTATGGCTACACCTTC,NA,TRBJ1-2,NA,TRBV19,13
CASSRSYRDSSNTEAFF,TGCGCCAGCAGCCGATCCTACCGGGACAGTTCGAACACTGAAGCTTTCTTT,NA,TRBJ1-1,TRBD1,TRBV5-1,17
CASSTGQGLSYGYTF,TGTGCCAGCAGCACCGGACAGGGGCTGTCCTATGGCTACACCTTC,NA,TRBJ1-2,TRBD1,TRBV5-4,15
CASTLAGGQETQYF,TGCGCCAGCACCCTAGCGGGGGGGCAAGAGACCCAGTACTTC,NA,TRBJ2-5,TRBD2,TRBV5-1,14
CASSPGRGHYEQYF,TGTGCCAGCTCACCCGGAAGGGGGCACTACGAGCAGTACTTC,NA,TRBJ2-7,TRBD1,TRBV18,14
CASRPLAGGLQETQYF,TGTGCCAGCAGGCCACTAGCGGGGGGACTCCAAGAGACCCAGTACTTC,NA,TRBJ2-5,TRBD2,TRBV6-6,16
CASSAYGTSVTDTQYF,TGTGCCAGCAGCGCGTACGGGACTAGTGTCACAGATACGCAGTATTTT,once,TRBJ2-3,TRBD2,TRBV7-3,16
CASSGQINEKLFF,TGTGCCAGCAGTGGTCAGATTAATGAAAAACTGTTTTTT,NA,TRBJ1-4,NA,TRBV2,13
CASSFGTHNYEQYF,TGCGCCAGCAGCTTTGGGACACACAACTACGAGCAGTACTTC,once,TRBJ2-7,NA,TRBV5-1,14
CASSSPGQGGGEAFF,TGCGCCAGCAGCTCGCCAGGACAGGGGGGAGGTGAAGCTTTCTTT,NA,TRBJ1-1,TRBD1,TRBV5-1,15
CASSLGQGKNSPLHF,TGTGCCAGCAGCCTGGGACAGGGGAAAAATTCACCCCTCCACTTT,NA,TRBJ1-6,TRBD1,TRBV2,15
CASKGTSGANTGELFF,TGTGCCAGCAAAGGGACTAGCGGGGCGAACACCGGGGAGCTGTTTTTT,NA,TRBJ2-2,TRBD2,TRBV9,16
CASSPDRGNQPQHF,TGTGCCAGCTCTCCTGACAGGGGAAATCAGCCCCAGCATTTT,few,TRBJ1-5,TRBD1,TRBV18,14
CASTKGRGYEQYF,TGTGCCAGCACCAAAGGGCGCGGGTACGAGCAGTACTTC,NA,TRBJ2-7,NA,TRBV6-5,13
CASSEVGTIGSPLHF,TGTGCCAGCAGTGAAGTGGGCACAATTGGATCACCCCTCCACTTT,NA,TRBJ1-6,NA,TRBV6-1,15
CASSSAGTGHYGYTF,TGTGCCAGCAGTTCAGCCGGGACAGGGCACTATGGCTACACCTTC,NA,TRBJ1-2,TRBD1,TRBV28,15
CASSLPGHNSYNEQFF,TGTGCCAGCAGCTTACCGGGACACAACTCCTACAATGAGCAGTTCTTC,NA,TRBJ2-1,NA,TRBV7-9,16
CASSFSGALYEQYF,TGTGCCAGCAGTTTCTCAGGGGCTCTCTACGAGCAGTACTTC,NA,TRBJ2-7,NA,TRBV27,14
CATSTRQEAGVLVEDYNEQFF,TGTGCCACCAGCACCCGACAGGAGGCAGGGGTCTTGGTGGAGGACTACAATGAGCAGTTCTTC,NA,TRBJ2-1,NA,TRBV15,21
CASSRESFRDTGELFF,TGCGCCAGCAGCAGGGAGTCGTTCCGAGACACCGGGGAGCTGTTTTTT,NA,TRBJ2-2,NA,TRBV5-1,16
CASSALAGGGEQYF,TGTGCCAGCAGCGCACTAGCGGGGGGTGGAGAGCAGTACTTC,once,TRBJ2-7,TRBD2,TRBV7-2,14
CASKSPGQGAGANVLTF,TGCGCCAGCAAGTCCCCGGGACAGGGAGCTGGGGCCAACGTCCTGACTTTC,NA,TRBJ2-6,TRBD1,TRBV5-1,17
CASRGQGAGNYGYTF,TGTGCCAGCAGGGGGCAGGGGGCGGGTAACTATGGCTACACCTTC,few,TRBJ1-2,TRBD1,TRBV6-1,15
CASSPGQSYEQYF,TGTGCCAGCAGCCCGGGACAGTCCTACGAGCAGTACTTC,NA,TRBJ2-7,TRBD1,TRBV5-4,13
CASRGTSGGRPYNEQFF,TGCGCCAGCAGAGGGACTAGCGGGGGGCGACCCTACAATGAGCAGTTCTTC,NA,TRBJ2-1,TRBD2,TRBV5-1,17
CASSLGRGDTDTQYF,TGTGCCAGCAGCTTAGGGCGGGGGGACACAGATACGCAGTATTTT,NA,TRBJ2-3,TRBD2,TRBV5-8,15
CASSSVVALGGYTF,TGTGCCAGCAGCAGCGTAGTAGCCCTGGGTGGCTACACCTTC,NA,TRBJ1-2,NA,TRBV27,14
CASSIEGTPYGYTF,TGCGCCAGCAGCATTGAGGGTACGCCCTATGGCTACACCTTC,NA,TRBJ1-2,NA,TRBV5-1,14
CASSSGHPYEQYF,TGTGCCAGCAGTTCTGGACATCCCTACGAGCAGTACTTC,NA,TRBJ2-7,NA,TRBV27,13
CASSPGNTEAFF,TGCGCCAGCAGCCCAGGGAACACTGAAGCTTTCTTT,NA,TRBJ1-1,NA,TRBV5-1,12
CASSESNAGREGYTF,TGCGCCAGCAGTGAGTCGAATGCAGGGCGAGAGGGCTACACCTTC,NA,TRBJ1-2,NA,TRBV10-2,15
CASSLRTINEQFF,TGTGCCAGCAGCTTGAGGACAATAAATGAGCAGTTCTTC,NA,TRBJ2-1,NA,TRBV7-2,13
CASSQDRDQPQHF,TGTGCCAGCAGCCAAGATCGGGATCAGCCCCAGCATTTT,NA,TRBJ1-5,NA,TRBV14,13
CASSLAQGALSNQPQHF,TGTGCCAGCAGCTTGGCACAGGGGGCACTTAGCAATCAGCCCCAGCATTTT,NA,TRBJ1-5,TRBD1,TRBV5-8,17
CASSVQGSGNTIYF,TGTGCCAGCAGCGTACAGGGGAGCGGAAACACCATATATTTT,NA,TRBJ1-3,NA,TRBV9,14
CASTSMRINGYTF,TGTGCCAGCACCTCTATGCGAATTAATGGCTACACCTTC,NA,TRBJ1-2,NA,TRBV6-6,13
CSVPRDQRGETQYF,TGCAGCGTTCCCCGGGATCAACGGGGGGAGACCCAGTACTTC,NA,TRBJ2-5,NA,TRBV29-1,14
CASSPGFGGRDEQFF,TGTGCCAGCAGCCCAGGATTCGGGGGGCGGGATGAGCAGTTCTTC,NA,TRBJ2-1,NA,TRBV9,15
CASSQNRLMTVYNEQFF,TGCGCCAGCAGCCAGAACAGGCTAATGACGGTCTACAATGAGCAGTTCTTC,NA,TRBJ2-1,NA,TRBV4-3,17
CASSLARGGAFF,TGTGCCAGCAGCTTAGCCCGGGGAGGAGCTTTCTTT,NA,TRBJ1-1,NA,TRBV7-2,12